This T cell receptor beta chain came from a study of shared clonotypes between healthy human individuals. Concerning this clone itself: This likely reflects a read error, since a far larger clone is one base away.

Running of the assay took place at deep level. Clones were read by immunoSEQ multiplex PCR, and TCRdb kept only the in-frame ones, dropping some. The table lists 500,000 to 650,000 clones, around 80% of them singletons. Germline CDR1 and CDR2: SSHAT and FNYEAQ (reference sequence). CDR3 length: 15 residues. The source is a woman between 35 and 50 years old in good health. Some clones in this sample may be carry-over from other donors' samples. Material for sequencing was PBMCs. This chain joins TRBV7-7 and TRBJ2-2; TRBD2 might be the D (6 bases). The DNA of the CDR3 is TGTGCTAGCGGCCCCCAGGACTCGAACACCGGGGAGCTGTTTTTT. Protein sequence: CASGPQDSNTGELFF.